The sequence of this T cell receptor beta chain was determined in a study of early T cells in non-severe SARS-CoV-2 infection. At the level of the study: With bulk RNA from unsorted whole blood as input, sequencing yielded unpaired chains. Study results and limitations: A preference for anti-spike CD8 responses marked VDJdb matching, which missed private and CD4 specificities.

The CDR3 covers 13 residues. Per germline, CDR1 MDHEN and CDR2 SYDVKM. Trimming took off 6 bases at V and 5 bases at J, with 13 bases between the two ends. Molecules of cDNA were individually given unique molecular identifiers that were attached to them. A single record per CDR3 protein comes from TCRdb applying MiXCR to the 5' RACE reads. This table holds 42,000 or so distinct CDR3 sequences, about 9.9% found once. This clonotype has at least ten counts. Antigen specificity is unknown. The sample consisted of whole blood. The TCR sequence derives from an adult who was a healthcare worker with PCR-confirmed SARS-CoV-2 infection or an uninfected control (not recorded which). This rearrangement joins TRBV28 to TRBJ1-2; D remains ambiguous. CDR3 nucleotide sequence: TGTGCCAGCAGCCCTCTCCAGGTTTATGGCTACACCTTC. It translates to CASSPLQVYGYTF.